A single sample is the source of the 23 T cell receptor beta chains below, sequenced in a study of blood T cell repertoires in COVID-19. The data were produced by immunoSEQ multiplex PCR, yet TCRdb's version contains in-frame clones alone and is incomplete. The data hold tens of thousands of clones, with 88% observed a single time. Input material: peripheral blood. Every receptor here comes from an elderly woman with acute or convalescent COVID-19.

The chain carries TRBV2 and TRBJ2-1, with TRBD2 identical over 7 bases. Trimming at V came to 6 bases and at J to 7 bases, leaving 9 bases not matched to a gene. Germline assignment: CDR1 SNHLY and CDR2 FYNNEI. This CDR3 region has 14 residues. CDR3 region: CASRGGRAFNEQFF. CDR3 sequence (DNA): TGTGCCAGCAGGGGGGGGAGGGCATTTAATGAGCAGTTCTTC.

This clone was seen a handful of times. CDR3 residues: CASSLRGVNWANVLTF. CDR3 DNA sequence: TGTGCCAGCAGCTTGAGAGGTGTTAACTGGGCCAACGTCCTGACTTTC. The chain employs TRBV5-6 and TRBJ2-6; D is undetermined. CDR3 length: 16 amino acids. V lost 1 base, J lost 5 bases, and 13 bases lay in between. Germline V gene sequence: CDR1 SGHDT, CDR2 YYEEEE. Complete variable domain (other parts from reference TRBV5-6 and TRBJ2-6): DAGVTQSPTHLIKTRGQQVTLRCSPKSGHDTVSWYQQALGQGPQFIFQYYEEEERQRGNFPDRFSGHQFPNYSSELNVNALLLGDSALYLCASSLRGVNWANVLTFGAGSRLTVL.

This clone has a single count. J is TRBJ2-1 and V is TRBV7-3; D not resolved. The CDR3 consists of 13 residues. Germline V gene lookup returns CDR1 SGHTA and CDR2 FQGTGA. V was pared by 5 bases and J by 9 bases, with 14 bases between. The CDR3 reads CASSQLSVGEQFF. The DNA of the CDR3 is TGTGCCAGCAGCCAACTATCCGTGGGTGAGCAGTTCTTC.

The rearrangement uses TRBV5-1 and TRBJ2-5, with 12 bases aligning to TRBD1. V trimming: 3 bases; J trimming: 5 bases; junction bases outside the gene matches: 5. The V gene's germline CDR1 is SGHRS and CDR2 YFSETQ. The CDR3 contains 15 residues. This chain's CDR3 is CASSSGTGGLETQYF. The DNA for the CDR3 is TGCGCCAGCAGCTCCGGGACAGGGGGCTTGGAGACCCAGTACTTC.

In DNA, the CDR3 is TGTGCCAGCTCACCATTCGGCAGGCCACAAGCAAGTTCACCCCTCCACTTT. Translating gives CASSPFGRPQASSPLHF. The chain carries TRBV18 and TRBJ1-6, with D unresolved. CDR3 length equals 17 residues. Germline CDR1 and CDR2: KGHSH and LQKENI. The V end lost 2 bases, the J end lost 9 bases, and 20 bases lay between the germline ends. Variable domain in full (rest from reference TRBV18 and TRBJ1-6): NAGVMQNPRHLVRRRGQEARLRCSPMKGHSHVYWYRQLPEEGLKFMVYLQKENIIDESGMPKERFSAEFPKEGPSILRIQQVVRGDSAAYFCASSPFGRPQASSPLHFGNGTRLTVT.

The chain combines TRBV5-1 with TRBJ2-1; 8 bases fit TRBD2. The junction had 6 bases not matched to a gene; V was cut back by 0 bases and J by 7 bases. The CDR3 loop spans 15 amino acids. Germline V gives CDR1 SGHRS, CDR2 YFSETQ. CDR3 loop: CASSLDGGTRNEQFF. The CDR3 region has the DNA TGCGCCAGCAGCTTGGATGGGGGGACTAGAAATGAGCAGTTCTTC.

CDR3 DNA sequence: TGCGCCAGCACCCCGACTAGATCCAACACCGGGGAGCTGTTTTTT. Residues: CASTPTRSNTGELFF. The rearrangement links TRBV5-1 to TRBJ2-2; tentatively, D is TRBD2 (6 bases). CDR3 length: 15 amino acids. Germline V gene data show CDR1 as SGHRS and CDR2 as YFSETQ. The ends were cut back, 6 bases at V and 2 bases at J, with 14 bases in the middle.

This sequence joins TRBV7-9 and TRBJ1-5; 7 nucleotides match TRBD1. This CDR3 has 19 amino acids. The V gene's germline CDR1 is SEHNR and CDR2 FQNEAQ (reference sequence). With V trimmed by 2 bases and J by 0 bases, 13 bases remained unmatched. CDR3 protein: CASSLLHGTDQYSNQPQHF. The CDR3 nucleotides are TGTGCCAGCAGCTTATTGCATGGGACAGACCAGTATAGCAATCAGCCCCAGCATTTT.

This clone has a single count. The chain links TRBV12-3 or TRBV12-4 to TRBJ1-5; D not certain. The CDR3 is 12 residues long. V shed 4 bases and J shed 7 bases, with 8 bases lying between them. The CDR3 loop reads CASSSPPQPQHF. In DNA form, the CDR3 reads TGTGCCAGCAGTTCCCCTCCGCAGCCCCAGCATTTT.

The rearrangement joins TRBV6-5 to TRBJ2-1; D uncertain. The CDR3 totals 15 residues. Germline CDR1 and CDR2: MNHEY and SVGAGI. Trimming took 6 bases from V and 0 from J, leaving 12 bases between them. The CDR3 sequence is CASSPPGSSYNEQFF. The CDR3 DNA sequence: TGTGCCAGCAGCCCCCCAGGCAGCTCCTACAATGAGCAGTTCTTC.

The rearrangement uses TRBV9 and TRBJ2-1, with D possibly TRBD1 on 5 matching bases. The CDR3 runs 11 residues. The V gene's germline CDR1 is SGDLS and CDR2 YYNGEE. The V end lost 3 bases, the J end lost 9 bases, and 7 bases lay between the germline ends. CDR3 loop: CASSDQGEQFF. The CDR3 DNA sequence: TGTGCCAGCAGCGATCAGGGTGAGCAGTTCTTC.

The V call is TRBV19, the J call TRBJ2-5; TRBD1 is a possible D gene (7 bases). This CDR3 comprises 14 residues. Germline values: CDR1 LNHDA, CDR2 SQIVND (reference sequence). V gave up 3 bases and J gave up 4 bases, with 12 bases separating them. DNA for the CDR3: TGTGCCAGTAGTATGGCGGGACAGCGAGAGACCCAGTACTTC. Protein: CASSMAGQRETQYF.

The chain uses TRBV7-3 and TRBJ2-5, with 10 bases fitting TRBD2. This CDR3 is built from 16 residues. The V gene's germline CDR1 is SGHTA and CDR2 FQGTGA. V gave up 5 bases and J gave up 4 bases; unmatched junction bases: 10. The CDR3 reads CASSPMSGRAGETQYF. For the CDR3, the DNA is TGTGCCAGCAGCCCCATGAGCGGGAGGGCCGGAGAGACCCAGTACTTC.

This rearrangement joins TRBV5-8 to TRBJ2-1; tentative D call: TRBD2 (5 bases). Germline CDR1 is SGHTS and CDR2 is YDEGEE. The ends were cut back, 7 bases at V and 5 bases at J, with 22 bases in the middle. This CDR3 region has 16 residues. CDR3 nucleotide sequence: TGTGCCAGCTCCCCTTACGTAGGCAAGAGGGACAATGAGCAGTTCTTC. It translates to CASSPYVGKRDNEQFF.

V is TRBV6-5 and J is TRBJ1-3, with a weak D call TRBD1 (5 bases). There are 15 residues in the CDR3. V was pared by 2 bases and J by 4 bases, with 12 bases between. Per the germline V gene, CDR1 is MNHEY and CDR2 is SVGAGI. CDR3 in DNA: TGTGCCAGCAGTTACGGAGGGGTAGGCGGAAACACCATATATTTT. Amino acid sequence: CASSYGGVGGNTIYF.

The rearrangement links TRBV5-6 to TRBJ1-2; 12 bases map to TRBD1. J was trimmed by 5 bases and V by 6 bases; bases with no gene match: 8. The CDR3 is 15 amino acids. In germline, CDR1 is SGHDT, CDR2 YYEEEE. CDR3 amino acids: CASTLGQGARYGYTF. Here the CDR3 DNA reads TGTGCCAGCACCCTGGGACAGGGGGCAAGGTATGGCTACACCTTC.

The count of this clone is one. The rearrangement uses TRBV5-5 and TRBJ1-1; D is ambiguous. CDR3 length equals 16 residues. Trimming took 0 bases from V and 1 from J, leaving 13 bases between them. Germline V CDR1 and CDR2: SGHKS, YYEKEE (reference sequence). The CDR3 DNA reads as TGTGCCAGCAGCTTGGACTGGGCCCTTCAGAACACTGAAGCTTTCTTT. This encodes CASSLDWALQNTEAFF.

This chain uses TRBV7-2 with TRBJ1-1; a weak D match, TRBD1 (5 bases). V shed 1 base and J shed 0 bases, with 12 bases lying between them. CDR3 length: 16 amino acids. CDR1 and CDR2 (germline): SGHTA, FQGNSA. The CDR3 DNA reads as TGTGCCAGCAGCTTAGTTGCCGGACACATGAACACTGAAGCTTTCTTT. This gives the protein CASSLVAGHMNTEAFF. Full variable domain (remainder filled in from reference TRBV7-2 and TRBJ1-1): GAGVSQSPSNKVTEKGKDVELRCDPISGHTALYWYRQSLGQGLEFLIYFQGNSAPDKSGLPSDRFSAERTGGSVSTLTIQRTQQEDSAVYLCASSLVAGHMNTEAFFGQGTRLTVV.

This clone occurred a few times. CDR3 sequence (DNA): TGTGCCAGCAGCCTGGGGACAGGGTTCACTGAAGCTTTCTTT. Translated: CASSLGTGFTEAFF. V gene TRBV5-4 combines with J gene TRBJ1-1; 9 bases line up with TRBD1. The germline CDR1 and CDR2 sequences are SGHNT and YYREEE (reference sequence). This CDR3 contains 14 residues. The V segment lost 4 bases and the J segment 4 bases; nucleotides outside the gene matches: 5.

The rearrangement joins TRBV6-5 to TRBJ2-7; 8 bases agree with TRBD1. The CDR3 has 15 amino acids. Germline-derived CDR1 and CDR2 are MNHEY and SVGAGI. V shed 5 bases, J shed 1 base, and the junction held 7 bases outside the gene matches. The CDR3 DNA sequence: TGTGCCAGCAGTCACCCCAGGGGGCGATCCTACGAGCAGTACTTC. Protein product: CASSHPRGRSYEQYF.

This clone was seen only a few times. The CDR3 protein is CASSLVAGIYGYTF. As DNA, the CDR3 is TGTGCCAGCAGTTTAGTCGCGGGGATCTATGGCTACACCTTC. V and J are TRBV28 and TRBJ1-2; D is ambiguous. Trimming left V 2 bases short and J 4 bases short, with 11 bases between. CDR1 is MDHEN, CDR2 SYDVKM, per germline. CDR3 length: 14 amino acids.

This chain links TRBV7-2 with TRBJ2-4, with TRBD1 identical over 7 bases. CDR1 and CDR2 (germline): SGHTA, FQGNSA. There are 13 residues in the CDR3. V shed 3 bases and J 5 bases; nucleotides not matched to a gene: 1. CDR3 DNA sequence: TGTGCCAGCAGCTTTGGACAGGAAAACATTCAGTACTTC. Its protein is CASSFGQENIQYF.

The chain couples TRBV30 to TRBJ2-1; 12 bases align to TRBD2. V lost 0 bases, J lost 10 bases, and 22 bases stayed unmatched. The CDR3 has 20 amino acids. Germline CDR1 reads GTSNPN; CDR2 reads SVGIG (reference sequence). The CDR3 nucleotides are TGTGCCTGGAGTGTATTAATCCTAGCGGGAGGGGAGGGGGATGTCGGGGAGCAGTTCTTC. Translated, it gives CAWSVLILAGGEGDVGEQFF.